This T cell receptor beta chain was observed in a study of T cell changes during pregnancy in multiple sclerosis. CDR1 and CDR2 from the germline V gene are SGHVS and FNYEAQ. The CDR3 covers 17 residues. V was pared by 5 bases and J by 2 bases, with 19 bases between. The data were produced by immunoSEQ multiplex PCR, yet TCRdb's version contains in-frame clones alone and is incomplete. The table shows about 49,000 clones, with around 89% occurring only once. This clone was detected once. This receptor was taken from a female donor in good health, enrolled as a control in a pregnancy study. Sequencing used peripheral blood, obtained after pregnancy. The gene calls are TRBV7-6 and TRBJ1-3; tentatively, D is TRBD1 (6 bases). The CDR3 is CASSLRDTSLAGNTIYF. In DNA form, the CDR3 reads TGTGCCAGCAGCCTCCGGGACACCTCCCTGGCTGGAAACACCATATATTTT. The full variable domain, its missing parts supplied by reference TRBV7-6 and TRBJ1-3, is GAGVSQSPRYKVTKRGQDVALRCDPISGHVSLYWYRQALGQGPEFLTYFNYEAQQDKSGLPNDRFSAERPEGSISTLTIQRTEQRDSAMYRCASSLRDTSLAGNTIYFGEGSWLTVV.